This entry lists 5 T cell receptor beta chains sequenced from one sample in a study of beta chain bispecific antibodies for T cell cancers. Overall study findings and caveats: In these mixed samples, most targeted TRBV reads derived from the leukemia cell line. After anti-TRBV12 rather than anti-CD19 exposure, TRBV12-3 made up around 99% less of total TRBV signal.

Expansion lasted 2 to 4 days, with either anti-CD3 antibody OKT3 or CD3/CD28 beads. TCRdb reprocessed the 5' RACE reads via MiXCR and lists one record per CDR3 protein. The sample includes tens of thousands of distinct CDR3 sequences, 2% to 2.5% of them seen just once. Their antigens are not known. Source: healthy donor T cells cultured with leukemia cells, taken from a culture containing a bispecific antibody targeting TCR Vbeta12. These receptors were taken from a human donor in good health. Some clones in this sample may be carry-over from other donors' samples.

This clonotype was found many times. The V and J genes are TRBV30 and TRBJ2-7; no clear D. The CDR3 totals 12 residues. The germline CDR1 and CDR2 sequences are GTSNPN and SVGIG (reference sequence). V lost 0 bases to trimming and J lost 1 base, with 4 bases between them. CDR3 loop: CAWSVGSYEQYF. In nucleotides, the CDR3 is TGTGCCTGGAGTGTTGGGTCCTACGAGCAGTACTTC.

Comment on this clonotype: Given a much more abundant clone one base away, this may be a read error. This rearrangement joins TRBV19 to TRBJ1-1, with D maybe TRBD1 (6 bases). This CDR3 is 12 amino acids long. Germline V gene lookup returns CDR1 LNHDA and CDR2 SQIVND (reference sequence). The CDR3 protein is CASGIGGHEAFF. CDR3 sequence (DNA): TGTGCCAGTGGTATCGGGGGGCATGAAGCTTTCTTT.

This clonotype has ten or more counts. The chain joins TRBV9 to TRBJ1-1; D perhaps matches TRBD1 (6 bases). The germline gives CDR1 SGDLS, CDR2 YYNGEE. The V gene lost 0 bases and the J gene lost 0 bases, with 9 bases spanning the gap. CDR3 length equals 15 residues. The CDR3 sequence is CASSVGQALNTEAFF. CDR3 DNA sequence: TGTGCCAGCAGCGTAGGACAGGCCCTGAACACTGAAGCTTTCTTT.

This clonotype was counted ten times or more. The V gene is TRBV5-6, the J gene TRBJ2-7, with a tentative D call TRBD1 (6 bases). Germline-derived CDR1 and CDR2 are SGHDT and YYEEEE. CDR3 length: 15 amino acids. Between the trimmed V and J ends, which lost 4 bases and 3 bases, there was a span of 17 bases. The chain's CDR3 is CASSPTDRDLYEQYF. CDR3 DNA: TGTGCCAGCAGCCCTACGGACAGAGACCTCTACGAGCAGTACTTC.

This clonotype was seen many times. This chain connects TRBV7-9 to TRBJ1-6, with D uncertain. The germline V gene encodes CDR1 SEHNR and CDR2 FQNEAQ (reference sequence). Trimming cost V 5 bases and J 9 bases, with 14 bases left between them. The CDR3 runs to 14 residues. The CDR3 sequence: CASSPRGNSSPLHF. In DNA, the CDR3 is TGTGCCAGCAGCCCACGAGGGAATAGTTCACCCCTCCACTTT.